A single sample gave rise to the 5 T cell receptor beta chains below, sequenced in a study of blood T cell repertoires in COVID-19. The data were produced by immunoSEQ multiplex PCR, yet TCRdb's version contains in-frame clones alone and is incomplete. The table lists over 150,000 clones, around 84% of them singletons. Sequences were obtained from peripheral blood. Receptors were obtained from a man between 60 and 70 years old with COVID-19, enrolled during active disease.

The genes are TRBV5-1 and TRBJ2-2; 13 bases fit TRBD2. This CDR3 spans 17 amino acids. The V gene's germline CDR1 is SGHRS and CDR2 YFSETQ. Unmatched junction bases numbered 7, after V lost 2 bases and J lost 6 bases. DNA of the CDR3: TGCGCCAGCAGCTTCGGACTAGCGGGAGAACGGCCCGGGGAGCTGTTTTTT. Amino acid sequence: CASSFGLAGERPGELFF. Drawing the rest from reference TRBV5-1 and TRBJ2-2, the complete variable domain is KAGVTQTPRYLIKTRGQQVTLSCSPISGHRSVSWYQQTPGQGLQFLFEYFSETQRNKGNFPGRFSGRQFSNSRSEMNVSTLELGDSALYLCASSFGLAGERPGELFFGEGSRLTVL.

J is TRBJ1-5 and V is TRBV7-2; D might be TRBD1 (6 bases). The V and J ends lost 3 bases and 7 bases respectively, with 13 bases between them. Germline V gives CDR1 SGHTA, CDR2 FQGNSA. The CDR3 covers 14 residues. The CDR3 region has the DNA TGTGCCAGCAGCTTGACAGGCGGTGGGCAGCCCCAGCATTTT. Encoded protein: CASSLTGGGQPQHF.

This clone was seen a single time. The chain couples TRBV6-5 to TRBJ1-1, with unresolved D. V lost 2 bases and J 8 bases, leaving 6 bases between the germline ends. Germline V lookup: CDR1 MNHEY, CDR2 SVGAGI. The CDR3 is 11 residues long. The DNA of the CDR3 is TGTGCCAGCAGTTACGGCAGAGAAGCTTTCTTT. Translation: CASSYGREAFF.

In DNA form, the CDR3 reads TGTGCCAGCAGCCTTCCCAGTGAAGGGGGAGAAGGCTACACCTTC. This encodes CASSLPSEGGEGYTF. The chain uses TRBV21-1 and TRBJ1-2; the table's D call, TRBD1, has no DNA check behind it. TRBV21-1 has pseudogene status. The length of the CDR3 is 15 residues.

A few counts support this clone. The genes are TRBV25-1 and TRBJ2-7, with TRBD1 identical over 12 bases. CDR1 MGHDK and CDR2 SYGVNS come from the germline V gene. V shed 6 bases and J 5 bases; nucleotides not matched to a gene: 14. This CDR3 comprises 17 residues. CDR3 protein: CASSNSPGTGGWNEQYF. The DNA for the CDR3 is TGTGCCAGCAGCAATAGCCCCGGGACAGGGGGCTGGAACGAGCAGTACTTC.